What follows are 25 T cell receptor beta chains derived from one specimen sequenced in a study of shared clonotypes between healthy human individuals. Sequenced by immunoSEQ multiplex PCR; TCRdb stores in-frame clones only, minus some. The data contain fewer than 600,000 clones, around three quarters of them singletons. The source material was PBMCs. The receptors shown here come from a woman aged 40 to 50 in good health. Some clones in this sample may be carry-over from other donors' samples.

This clone was recorded once. Other DNA sequences in this specimen translate into the identical CDR3. This chain joins TRBV25-1 and TRBJ2-5; 9 bases are a match to TRBD2. This CDR3 is 15 amino acids long. Germline V gene data show CDR1 as MGHDK and CDR2 as SYGVNS. Trimming removed 1 base from V and 5 bases from J; junction bases left unmatched: 5. DNA for the CDR3: TGTGCCAGCAGTGAATTGGGCGGGAGGGGCGAGACCCAGTACTTC. It codes for CASSELGGRGETQYF.

CDR3 protein: CASSLGLAGLDQETQYF. CDR3 nucleotides: TGCGCCAGCAGCTTGGGACTAGCAGGATTGGACCAAGAGACCCAGTACTTC. The J gene is TRBJ2-5, the V gene TRBV5-1; 7 nucleotides align to TRBD2. Germline V gives CDR1 SGHRS, CDR2 YFSETQ. The CDR3 spans 17 residues. V dropped 0 bases and J dropped 0; count of bases not matched to a gene: 8.

The CDR3 DNA follows: TGTGCCAGCAGCTTAGGAGCTAGCGGAGGCACAGATACGCAGTATTTT. Translated, it gives CASSLGASGGTDTQYF. This rearrangement joins TRBV7-9 to TRBJ2-3; the match to TRBD2 covers 7 bases. V was pared by 1 base and J by 1 base, with 5 bases of the junction left unmatched. The CDR3 sequence is 16 residues long. CDR1 SEHNR and CDR2 FQNEAQ come from the germline V gene (reference sequence). The whole variable domain, filled in from reference TRBV7-9 and TRBJ2-3, reads DTGVSQNPRHKITKRGQNVTFRCDPISEHNRLYWYRQTLGQGPEFLTYFQNEAQLEKSRLLSDRFSAERPKGSFSTLEIQRTEQGDSAMYLCASSLGASGGTDTQYFGPGTRLTVL.

The chain has TRBV7-2 and TRBJ2-1, with 7 bases identical to TRBD2. V lost 5 bases, J lost 0 bases, and 4 bases stayed unmatched. This CDR3 has 15 residues. CDR1 is SGHTA and CDR2 is FQGNSA in the germline V gene. CDR3 sequence: CASSPGGGSYNEQFF. The CDR3 region has the DNA TGTGCCAGCAGCCCTGGCGGGGGCTCCTACAATGAGCAGTTCTTC.

The genes are TRBV4-3 and TRBJ2-3, with TRBD1 matching 8 bases. Germline values: CDR1 LGHNA, CDR2 YSLEER. The trim removed 0 bases at V and 2 bases at J, leaving 7 bases unmatched. CDR3 length: 17 amino acids. DNA for the CDR3: TGCGCCAGCAGCCAAGATTGGGGACAGGAGATCACAGATACGCAGTATTTT. Encoded protein: CASSQDWGQEITDTQYF.

In its sample, this clone was seen many times. V is TRBV21-1 and J is TRBJ2-5. Gene TRBJ2-7 matches the end of the DNA better, so the J call may be wrong. TRBV21-1 is a recognized pseudogene. CDR3 size: 18 residues. In DNA form, the CDR3 reads TGTGCCAGCAGCAAACTTCGGGGACCCTTAAGGGGTACCTACGAGCAGTACTTC. This encodes CASSKLRGPLRGTYEQYF.

Only a few counts were recorded for this clone. J is TRBJ2-7 and V is TRBV30; D not resolved. The CDR3 length is 12 residues. V shed 5 bases and J shed 7 bases, with 15 bases lying between them. Germline V gene lookup returns CDR1 GTSNPN and CDR2 SVGIG (reference sequence). This CDR3 is CAWEKDRGEQYF. CDR3 nucleotides: TGTGCCTGGGAAAAGGACCGTGGGGAGCAGTACTTC.

Here the CDR3 DNA reads TGTGCCATCAGTGAGTCAGGGGTAGGCTACACCTTC. Translating it yields CAISESGVGYTF. This chain connects TRBV10-3 to TRBJ1-2; a weak D match, TRBD1 (5 bases). V was pared by 0 bases and J by 8 bases, with 7 bases between. CDR1 ENHRY and CDR2 SYGVKD come from the germline V gene. CDR3 size: 12 residues.

The CDR3 region has the DNA TGTGCCAGCAGCCAAGGACAGTTGGGATTAAAAGGGACTGAAGCTTTCTTT. As protein: CASSQGQLGLKGTEAFF. The chain is built from TRBV7-2 and TRBJ1-1; D possibly corresponds to TRBD1 (6 bases). The CDR3 covers 17 residues. In germline, CDR1 is SGHTA, CDR2 FQGNSA. V lost 5 bases and J 5 bases, leaving 24 bases between the germline ends. Full variable domain (rest looked up from reference TRBV7-2 and TRBJ1-1): GAGVSQSPSNKVTEKGKDVELRCDPISGHTALYWYRQSLGQGLEFLIYFQGNSAPDKSGLPSDRFSAERTGGSVSTLTIQRTQQEDSAVYLCASSQGQLGLKGTEAFFGQGTRLTVV.

This chain uses TRBV28 with TRBJ2-7, with 10 bases fitting TRBD1. Germline loops: CDR1 MDHEN, CDR2 SYDVKM. V was pared by 3 bases and J by 4 bases, with 3 bases of the junction left unmatched. The CDR3 runs to 14 residues. The CDR3 reads CASSLWTGGYEQYF. Here the CDR3 DNA reads TGTGCCAGCAGTTTGTGGACAGGGGGTTACGAGCAGTACTTC.

This clone occurred once. J is TRBJ1-1 and V is TRBV27; D remains ambiguous. The CDR3 runs to 11 residues. The germline CDR1 and CDR2 sequences are MNHEY and SMNVEV (reference sequence). Trimming stripped 5 bases from V and 9 bases from J, with 10 bases between. DNA of the CDR3: TGTGCCAGCAGTGGTCCTAGAAAAGCTTTCTTT. Translating it yields CASSGPRKAFF.

As to this clone: A single base is all that separates this from a far larger clone, so a read error is likely. In the same sample, other DNA sequences code for this CDR3. The chain is built from TRBV2 and TRBJ1-4, with D uncertain. CDR1 and CDR2 from the germline V gene are SNHLY and FYNNEI. The CDR3 totals 13 residues. Trimming stripped 7 bases from V and 2 bases from J, with 8 bases between. The CDR3 is CASNRITNEKLFF. DNA of the CDR3: TGTGCCAGCAACCGTATTACTAATGAAAAACTGTTTTTT.

This sequence joins TRBV4-2 and TRBJ2-3, with a weak D call TRBD1 (6 bases). From germline, CDR1 is LGHNA and CDR2 YNFKEQ. V was cut by 3 bases and J by 3 bases, with 16 bases left in between. The CDR3 contains 16 residues. Here the CDR3 DNA reads TGTGCCAGCAGCCACGGGACAACCGGCGGGACAGATACGCAGTATTTT. Translation: CASSHGTTGGTDTQYF.

The CDR3 sequence: CASSLLLYEQYF. In DNA form, the CDR3 reads TGTGCCAGCAGCTTGCTTCTTTACGAGCAGTACTTC. The chain employs TRBV5-8 and TRBJ2-7; unclear D gene. The CDR3 is 12 residues long. V was clipped by 1 base and J by 4 bases, with 6 bases between them. The germline V gene encodes CDR1 SGHTS and CDR2 YDEGEE.

About this clone: A much larger clone sits a single nucleotide away, making a read error possible. CDR3 sequence reads: CASSLDAGGADTQYF. The CDR3 DNA sequence: TGTGCCAGCAGCTTGGATGCCGGAGGCGCAGATACGCAGTATTTT. The chain combines TRBV5-4 with TRBJ2-3; TRBD2 might be the D (5 bases). V gave up 0 bases and J gave up 4 bases, with 12 bases separating them. The CDR3 consists of 15 residues. Germline loops: CDR1 SGHNT, CDR2 YYREEE (reference sequence).

Regarding this clone: This likely traces to a read error, being one base from a far larger clone. The same CDR3 is also encoded by other DNA sequences in this sample. The chain carries TRBV30 and TRBJ2-3; possibly TRBD2 for D (5 bases). This CDR3 is 12 amino acids long. The germline CDR1 and CDR2 sequences are GTSNPN and SVGIG (reference sequence). In nucleotides, the CDR3 is TGTGCCTGGAGTATAGGACTTGTAGGTTCTTCTTTT. Protein product: CAWSIGLVGSSF.

V and J are TRBV30 and TRBJ1-3; D may be TRBD1 (6 bases). CDR1 and CDR2 (germline): GTSNPN, SVGIG (reference sequence). The CDR3 has 14 residues. Trimming pared 0 bases from V and 6 bases from J, leaving 12 bases between. For the CDR3, the DNA is TGTGCCTGGAGTGTTGGTGCAGGGGAAAACACCATATATTTT. Its protein is CAWSVGAGENTIYF.

This clone was detected a few times. The chain has TRBV4-2 and TRBJ2-1; 8 nucleotides agree with TRBD2. J gave up 9 bases and V 0 bases, and 13 bases lay outside the gene matches. Per the germline V gene, CDR1 is LGHNA and CDR2 is YNFKEQ. This CDR3 region has 17 residues. The CDR3: CASSQDPGRAIKGEQFF. CDR3 DNA sequence: TGTGCCAGCAGCCAAGACCCCGGGAGGGCCATTAAGGGTGAGCAGTTCTTC.

Concerning this clone: This CDR3 is also generated by other DNA sequences in the sample. CDR3 nucleotides: TGCGCCAGCAGCCAGGACAGGGCTGGAGAGCAGTACTTC. Translating it yields CASSQDRAGEQYF. The genes are TRBV4-1 and TRBJ2-7; 8 positions agree with TRBD1. This CDR3 has 13 amino acids. CDR1 and CDR2 (germline): MGHRA, YSYEKL. The ends lost 3 bases at V and 7 bases at J; junction bases unmatched: 5.

The rearrangement joins TRBV19 to TRBJ2-2, with D possibly being TRBD1 (7 bases). Per germline, CDR1 LNHDA and CDR2 SQIVND (reference sequence). V shed 7 bases and J shed 7 bases, with 16 bases lying between them. There are 14 residues in the CDR3. This CDR3 is CASTRRGLGGELFF. The CDR3 region has the DNA TGTGCCAGTACCCGGAGGGGGCTGGGCGGGGAGCTGTTTTTT.

J is TRBJ2-1 and V is TRBV7-3; 8 bases align to TRBD2. V lost 5 bases to trimming and J lost 4 bases; unmatched junction nucleotides: 7. CDR1 is SGHTA, CDR2 FQGTGA, per germline. The CDR3 loop spans 15 amino acids. The CDR3 bases are TGTGCCAGCAGCCCCCAACTAGCGGAGTACAATGAGCAGTTCTTC. Encoded protein: CASSPQLAEYNEQFF.

The chain is built from TRBV5-4 and TRBJ2-7; 10 bases map to TRBD2. The germline CDR1 and CDR2 sequences are SGHNT and YYREEE (reference sequence). Trimming removed 4 bases from V and 1 base from J; junction bases left unmatched: 11. This CDR3 has 17 residues. CDR3 in amino acids: CASSGGSSGRRSYEQYF. CDR3 nucleotide sequence: TGTGCCAGCAGCGGGGGGTCTAGCGGGAGACGGTCCTACGAGCAGTACTTC.

V is TRBV5-1 and J is TRBJ2-7; possibly TRBD2 for D (5 bases). Trimming removed 0 bases at V and 2 bases at J, with 9 bases between. The germline V gene encodes CDR1 SGHRS and CDR2 YFSETQ. The length of the CDR3 is 14 residues. DNA of the CDR3: TGCGCCAGCAGCTTGGAACGGGAAGCCTACGAGCAGTACTTC. Its translation is CASSLEREAYEQYF.

V is TRBV28 and J is TRBJ1-2, with 7 nucleotides matching TRBD1. The CDR3 consists of 13 residues. Looked up from germline, CDR1 is MDHEN and CDR2 is SYDVKM. V lost 3 bases to trimming and J lost 4 bases; unmatched junction nucleotides: 2. This chain's CDR3 is CASSLGTVYGYTF. The CDR3 coding sequence is TGTGCCAGCAGTTTGGGGACAGTCTATGGCTACACCTTC.

The chain couples TRBV7-2 to TRBJ2-1; D is possibly TRBD2 (6 bases). This CDR3 comprises 15 residues. Germline V gene lookup returns CDR1 SGHTA and CDR2 FQGNSA. V lost 1 base, J lost 7 bases, and 14 bases lay in between. The CDR3 is CASSLVGRMGNEQFF. The CDR3 DNA follows: TGTGCCAGCAGCTTAGTCGGGAGAATGGGTAATGAGCAGTTCTTC.